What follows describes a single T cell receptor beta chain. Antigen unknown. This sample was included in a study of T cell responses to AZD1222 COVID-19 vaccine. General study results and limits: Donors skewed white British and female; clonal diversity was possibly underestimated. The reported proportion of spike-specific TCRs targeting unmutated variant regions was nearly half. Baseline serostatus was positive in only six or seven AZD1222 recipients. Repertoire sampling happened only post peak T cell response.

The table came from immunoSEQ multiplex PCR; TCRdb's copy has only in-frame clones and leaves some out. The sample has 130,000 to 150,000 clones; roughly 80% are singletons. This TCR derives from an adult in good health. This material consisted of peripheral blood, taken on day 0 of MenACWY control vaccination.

The CDR3 loop is CASSGGGGNSIEQYF. The CDR3 nucleotides are TGTGCCAGCAGCGGGGGTGGCGGGAATAGTATTGAGCAGTATTTT. This chain uses TRBV6-5 with TRBJ2-3, with a possible D match to TRBD2 (6 bases). The germline V and J ends were trimmed by 6 bases and 11 bases, with 24 bases remaining between them. The CDR3 consists of 15 residues. Germline V gene sequence: CDR1 MNHEY, CDR2 SVGAGI.